What follows are 12 T cell receptor beta chains derived from one specimen sequenced in a study of PD-1 blockade in classical Hodgkin lymphoma. Every single patient, without exception, relapsed after autologous stem cell transplantation, and brentuximab vedotin exposure varied. Method: immunoSEQ multiplex PCR; TCRdb's copy keeps in-frame clones and lacks some. The sample has 39,000 or so clones; more than 85% are singletons. The sequencing here drew on peripheral blood mononuclear cells (PBMCs), taken before the second cycle of nivolumab. These receptors originate from a human donor with classical Hodgkin lymphoma.

The chain is built from TRBV18 and TRBJ2-5; D perhaps matches TRBD1 (5 bases). The CDR3 covers 13 residues. Germline assignment: CDR1 KGHSH and CDR2 LQKENI. V lost 2 bases, J lost 7 bases, and 11 bases lay in between. The CDR3 region is CASSPARVWTQYF. The CDR3 bases are TGTGCCAGCTCACCAGCCAGGGTATGGACCCAGTACTTC.

This clone showed up just once. The chain combines TRBV7-9 with TRBJ2-5; possible D gene TRBD1, 5 bases. CDR1 is SEHNR and CDR2 is FQNEAQ in the germline V gene (reference sequence). The CDR3 covers 13 residues. Trimming left V 3 bases short and J 5 bases short, with 10 bases between. CDR3 residues: CASSFVGVETQYF. The CDR3 coding sequence is TGTGCCAGCAGCTTCGTAGGGGTCGAGACCCAGTACTTC.

This clone has only one observation. The V and J genes are TRBV5-4 and TRBJ1-2; the D gene is possibly TRBD1 (6 bases). Trimming removed 0 bases at V and 2 bases at J, with 11 bases between. This CDR3 has 15 residues. Germline V gene sequence: CDR1 SGHNT, CDR2 YYREEE (reference sequence). CDR3 protein: CASSLVGGLNYGYTF. Written as DNA, the CDR3 is TGTGCCAGCAGCTTGGTTGGGGGGCTGAACTATGGCTACACCTTC.

The CDR3 region has the DNA TGTGCCAGCCCGTCCGGGGATACTAGCACAGATACGCAGTATTTT. Translated: CASPSGDTSTDTQYF. The V and J genes are TRBV27 and TRBJ2-3; TRBD2 might be the D (5 bases). CDR1 is MNHEY, CDR2 SMNVEV, per germline (reference sequence). With 8 bases removed from V and 0 bases from J, the gap between germline ends came to 15 bases. This CDR3 contains 15 residues.

This clone was picked up one time. Written as DNA, the CDR3 is TGTGCCAGCAAGCAAGACAGGATAGATTCACCCCTCCACTTT. Translated, it gives CASKQDRIDSPLHF. The chain links TRBV6-5 to TRBJ1-6; possible D gene TRBD1, 6 bases. Germline-derived CDR1 and CDR2 are MNHEY and SVGAGI. V was shortened by 7 bases and J by 8 bases, with 15 bases between the two germline ends. The length of the CDR3 is 14 residues.

This CDR3 is CAISGYLDSPLHF. The DNA for the CDR3 is TGTGCCATCAGTGGGTATCTTGATTCACCCCTCCACTTT. The chain couples TRBV10-3 to TRBJ1-6; no firm D call. This CDR3 contains 13 residues. Germline assignment: CDR1 ENHRY and CDR2 SYGVKD. Trimming took off 4 bases at V and 8 bases at J, with 9 bases between the two ends.

V gene TRBV19 combines with J gene TRBJ1-2; possible D gene TRBD1, 5 bases. Germline CDR1 is LNHDA and CDR2 is SQIVND (reference sequence). This CDR3 has 14 residues. V lost 2 bases, J lost 3 bases, and 10 bases lay in between. The CDR3 reads CASSISRGDYGYTF. The DNA for the CDR3 is TGTGCCAGTAGTATATCGAGGGGTGACTATGGCTACACCTTC.

The chain is built from TRBV6-1 and TRBJ1-2; perhaps TRBD1 as D (5 bases). V was pared by 0 bases and J by 5 bases, with 19 bases between. Germline CDR1 is MNHNS and CDR2 is SASEGT. The CDR3 has 17 residues. As DNA, the CDR3 is TGTGCCAGCAGTGAAGCGGCAAGAAGGGGCCGACGATATGGCTACACCTTC. It encodes CASSEAARRGRRYGYTF.

The chain joins TRBV27 to TRBJ2-7, with D perhaps being TRBD1 or TRBD2 (5 bases each). This CDR3 comprises 11 residues. Germline CDR1 reads MNHEY; CDR2 reads SMNVEV (reference sequence). The V end was cut by 2 bases, the J end by 6 bases, with 5 bases between. CDR3: CASSLGTEQYF. CDR3 bases: TGTGCCAGCAGTTTAGGGACCGAGCAGTACTTC.

This clone was detected only once. The chain links TRBV6-1 to TRBJ1-6; D unresolved. The ends were cut back, 2 bases at V and 5 bases at J, with 16 bases in the middle. The germline CDR1 and CDR2 sequences are MNHNS and SASEGT. The CDR3 runs 17 residues. The CDR3 spells CASSEWASTINNSPLHF. Written as DNA, the CDR3 is TGTGCCAGCAGTGAATGGGCCTCTACTATCAATAATTCACCCCTCCACTTT.

The chain joins TRBV19 to TRBJ1-2; TRBD1 might be the D (6 bases). This CDR3 comprises 14 residues. CDR1 and CDR2 (germline): LNHDA, SQIVND (reference sequence). V lost 6 bases to trimming and J lost 6 bases, with 17 bases between them. CDR3 residues: CASRKPTGRDGYTF. The CDR3 bases are TGTGCCAGTAGAAAACCTACAGGGAGAGATGGCTACACCTTC.

The chain joins TRBV5-6 to TRBJ1-1; no definite D call. Trimming took off 2 bases at V and 5 bases at J, with 10 bases between the two ends. The length of the CDR3 is 13 residues. Per the germline V gene, CDR1 is SGHDT and CDR2 is YYEEEE. CDR3 sequence: CASSFEGWTEAFF. CDR3 coding DNA: TGTGCCAGCAGCTTCGAGGGTTGGACTGAAGCTTTCTTT.